These 3 T cell receptor beta chains came from one sample sequenced in a study of blood T cell repertoires in COVID-19. Clones were sequenced by immunoSEQ multiplex PCR, and TCRdb holds only the in-frame ones, with some missing. The table records 300,000 to 350,000 clones, over 80% of them present only once. What was sequenced was peripheral blood. The receptors stem from a woman between 45 and 60 years old with COVID-19, enrolled during active disease.

The chain combines TRBV10-3 with TRBJ2-7; 12 nucleotides line up with TRBD1. The CDR3 sequence is 14 residues long. CDR1 is ENHRY and CDR2 is SYGVKD in the germline V gene. The V gene end was trimmed by 5 bases and the J gene end by 5 bases; junction bases not matched to a gene: 4. The DNA for the CDR3 is TGTGCCATCAGTCCGGGACAGGGGGCCCACGAGCAGTACTTC. Translating it yields CAISPGQGAHEQYF.

The chain employs TRBV4-3 and TRBJ2-1, with D possibly matching TRBD1 (5 bases). This CDR3 has 15 residues. CDR1 and CDR2 from the germline V gene are LGHNA and YSLEER. The V end was cut by 0 bases, the J end by 1 base, with 7 bases between. The CDR3 sequence is CASSQESGSYNEQFF. The CDR3 DNA is TGCGCCAGCAGCCAAGAGTCAGGGTCCTACAATGAGCAGTTCTTC.

This chain connects TRBV4-2 to TRBJ2-5, with D tentatively TRBD1 (6 bases). Trimming took off 5 bases at V and 3 bases at J, with 10 bases between the two ends. The CDR3 runs 13 residues. Per the germline V gene, CDR1 is LGHNA and CDR2 is YNFKEQ. DNA for the CDR3: TGTGCCAGCAGCGAAGGACAGAAAGAGACCCAGTACTTC. As protein: CASSEGQKETQYF.